One and the same sample provided the 11 T cell receptor beta chains below, sequenced in a study of neurological immune-mediated disorders. Via MiXCR, TCRdb re-called the 5' RACE reads, giving one row per CDR3 protein. Seen here are more than 50,000 distinct CDR3 sequences, 3.5% to 5% observed once, and the top ten hold under 1.5%. Material for sequencing was PBMCs. These receptors all come from a man aged 30 to 39 with multiple sclerosis.

This clonotype was recorded at least ten times. The rearrangement links TRBV7-8 to TRBJ2-1, with TRBD2 matching 11 bases. Germline V gene lookup returns CDR1 SGHVS and CDR2 FQNEAQ. There are 20 residues in the CDR3. Trimming cost V 0 bases and J 4 bases; bases outside gene matches: 14. This chain's CDR3 is CASSLAWASGGTTPYNEQFF. For the CDR3, the DNA is TGTGCCAGCAGCTTAGCGTGGGCTAGCGGGGGGACCACGCCTTACAATGAGCAGTTCTTC.

This chain uses TRBV20-1 with TRBJ2-1, with a weak D call TRBD2 (5 bases). The CDR3 consists of 13 residues. Between the trimmed V and J ends, which lost 6 bases and 3 bases, there was a span of 12 bases. Germline loops: CDR1 DFQATT, CDR2 SNEGSKA (reference sequence). The CDR3 protein is CSAPTGSYNEQFF. The CDR3 region has the DNA TGCAGTGCCCCAACGGGGAGCTACAATGAGCAGTTCTTC.

In the case of this clonotype: This may be a read error, as it is one base from a much larger clone. The CDR3 does not end in the conserved phenylalanine or tryptophan, so this is likely a read error. The V gene is TRBV6-1, the J gene TRBJ2-5; 8 bases are shared with TRBD1. The CDR3 length is 13 residues. The V segment lost 4 bases and the J segment 3 bases; nucleotides outside the gene matches: 1. Per germline, CDR1 MNHNS and CDR2 SASEGT. CDR3 protein: CASSGQGKETQYY. The CDR3 bases are TGTGCCAGCAGTGGACAGGGGAAAGAGACCCAGTACTAC.

This clonotype occurred many times. The chain joins TRBV6-5 to TRBJ2-3; TRBD2 matches 10 bases. J gave up 6 bases and V 4 bases, and 7 bases lay outside the gene matches. The CDR3 consists of 15 residues. Germline CDR1 MNHEY, CDR2 SVGAGI. CDR3 coding DNA: TGTGCCAGCAGTTCAAGCGGGGGGGCTGGGGATACGCAGTATTTT. Translation: CASSSSGGAGDTQYF.

The J gene is TRBJ1-1, the V gene TRBV4-2; D remains ambiguous. Germline values: CDR1 LGHNA, CDR2 YNFKEQ. The CDR3 is made up of 14 amino acids. The V and J ends lost 3 bases and 5 bases respectively, with 13 bases between them. DNA for the CDR3: TGTGCCAGCAGCCAGCTTGGGGATACAACTGAAGCTTTCTTT. This sequence encodes CASSQLGDTTEAFF.

The sample holds a few counts of this clonotype. This may stem from a read error, because a much larger clone lies one nucleotide away. The chain uses TRBV29-1 and TRBJ2-7; 9 bases align to TRBD2. This CDR3 contains 12 residues. V lost 5 bases, J lost 7 bases, and 6 bases stayed unmatched. Germline values: CDR1 SQVTM, CDR2 ANQGSEA. This CDR3 reads CSVIIAGEEQYF. DNA for the CDR3: TGCAGCGTTATTATAGCGGGGGAAGAGCAGTACTTC.

In its sample, this clonotype was seen many times. This chain links TRBV7-8 with TRBJ2-3; no reliable D call. This CDR3 is 14 amino acids long. V gave up 10 bases and J gave up 1 base, with 15 bases separating them. Per the germline V gene, CDR1 is SGHVS and CDR2 is FQNEAQ. The CDR3 DNA is TGTGCCAATAAAAGGCCATTGTGCACAGATACGCAGTATTTT. Translation: CANKRPLCTDTQYF.

This clonotype was counted many times. The chain uses TRBV4-2 and TRBJ1-2, with TRBD1 matching 7 bases. This CDR3 is 15 amino acids long. Germline V gene sequence: CDR1 LGHNA, CDR2 YNFKEQ. The J segment lost 7 bases and the V segment lost 0 bases, leaving 8 bases of the junction unmatched. The CDR3 protein is CASSQDGDSLRGYTF. The CDR3 coding sequence is TGTGCCAGCAGCCAAGACGGGGACAGCCTACGTGGCTACACCTTC.

This clonotype was seen at least ten times. CDR3 sequence: CASSLTGNGYTF. The CDR3 coding sequence is TGTGCCAGCAGTTTAACAGGGAATGGCTACACCTTC. The rearrangement links TRBV7-9 to TRBJ1-2; maybe TRBD1 (6 bases). The CDR3 runs 12 residues. The germline V and J ends were trimmed by 6 bases and 6 bases, with 11 bases remaining between them. Germline V gene sequence: CDR1 SEHNR, CDR2 FQNEAQ (reference sequence).

This clonotype has ten or more counts. The V call is TRBV5-1, the J call TRBJ2-3; D unresolved. With 4 bases removed from V and 1 base from J, the gap between germline ends came to 10 bases. The CDR3 sequence is 14 residues long. CDR1 and CDR2 (germline): SGHRS, YFSETQ. The CDR3 sequence is CASSTGPGTDTQYF. The CDR3 bases are TGCGCCAGCAGCACCGGCCCGGGCACAGATACGCAGTATTTT.

This clonotype was detected only a few times. At one boundary the junction diverges from the germline segment, which might be a read error. The J gene is TRBJ1-5, the V gene TRBV20-1, with D possibly TRBD1 on 5 matching bases. Germline V lookup: CDR1 DFQATT, CDR2 SNEGSKA (reference sequence). The length of the CDR3 is 12 residues. As DNA, the CDR3 is TGCAGTGCTAGGGTGGGGGACCAGCCCCAGAATTTT. Encoded protein: CSARVGDQPQNF.